The rows below give T cell receptor beta chains drawn from one sample of a study of shared clonotypes between healthy human individuals. The assay was immunoSEQ multiplex PCR, and TCRdb's table has in-frame clones only and misses some. Altogether 800,000 to 1,200,000 clones are present, around three quarters being singletons, with the ten largest covering 0.5% to 0.6%. The sample consisted of memory CD4+ T cells from PBMCs. The receptors here all came from a man aged 18 to 35 in good health. Some clones in this sample may be carry-over from other donors' samples. Each CDR3 is given with its conserved first and last residue.

j_call v_call cdr3_aa
TRBJ2-1 TRBV7-6 CASSLGLAGTYNEQFF
TRBJ1-5 TRBV7-9 CASSPFVGQPQHF
TRBJ2-3 TRBV10-1 CASSDDSGSKRTQYF
TRBJ2-7 TRBV5-1 CASSLSSGSSYEQYF
TRBJ1-1 TRBV13 CASSLTGTMKTTEAFF
TRBJ2-2 TRBV19 CASSMGLRAGELFF
TRBJ2-5 TRBV27 CASSQRRGETQYF
TRBJ1-3 TRBV4-3 CASSQKTGSSGNTIYF
TRBJ2-1 TRBV5-4 CASSRLGQGINEQFF
TRBJ2-5 TRBV4-1 CASSERQGAPYQETQYF
TRBJ2-1 TRBV11-2 CASSLGGGSTYNEQFF
TRBJ2-7 TRBV29-1 CSVAPGQRRDEQYF
TRBJ2-7 TRBV18 CASSPGPSYEQYF
TRBJ2-1 TRBV4-3 CASSQVDGRSPYNEQFF
TRBJ2-1 TRBV6-6 CASSLPDLSGQFF
TRBJ2-2 TRBV7-9 CASSSQSGLADNTGELFF
TRBJ1-1 TRBV11-2 CASLGVWNTEAFF
TRBJ1-2 TRBV4-1 CASSQEPGQPQDTF
TRBJ2-2 TRBV5-1 CASSLAPGTGVIFTGELFF
TRBJ2-7 TRBV18 CASSPASGGSYEQYF
TRBJ2-1 TRBV5-1 CASSSGLGAGNEQFF
TRBJ2-3 TRBV6-1 CASSVHREDTQYF
TRBJ2-7 TRBV28 CASFQWTPYEQYF
TRBJ1-2 TRBV7-9 CASSLVRYGYTF
TRBJ2-1 TRBV7-9 CASSPGPLEQFF
TRBJ1-2 TRBV7-2 CASTQGGTYGYTF
TRBJ1-2 TRBV2 CASSVRGGYTF
TRBJ2-3 TRBV5-4 CALEDRGKNTQYF
TRBJ1-5 TRBV28 CASSLTGARQPQHF
TRBJ2-1 TRBV9 CASSVESSAPYNEQFF
TRBJ1-5 TRBV2 CASSLRTGDSNQPQHF
TRBJ1-1 TRBV7-6 CAILQGPLASSNTEAFF
TRBJ1-4 TRBV19 CASSTRGRDGKMFF
TRBJ2-7 TRBV7-2 CASSFPPKRDQYF
TRBJ2-5 TRBV28 CASSPGGGQETQYF
TRBJ1-5 TRBV5-1 CASSLNTGDGQPQHF
TRBJ1-5 TRBV2 CASRGEAGQPQHF
TRBJ2-7 TRBV7-3 CASSLRREAYEQYF
TRBJ1-5 TRBV18 CASSTEGISNQPQHF
TRBJ2-7 TRBV28 CASSLVWSYEQYF
TRBJ2-7 TRBV7-2 CASSARLAGLGYEQYF
TRBJ2-2 TRBV28 CASQTEYAGELFF
TRBJ1-5 TRBV2 CASGKNREKTQPQHF
TRBJ2-3 TRBV10-3 CAISADGRSTDTQYF
TRBJ1-2 TRBV9 CASSVQGDVSGYTF
TRBJ2-3 TRBV30 CAWSKDSDTQYF
TRBJ2-1 TRBV5-1 CASSTGTSGRNEQFF
TRBJ2-1 TRBV9 CASSVGPGSNEQFF
TRBJ2-7 TRBV2 CASSADPLSYEQYF
TRBJ2-7 TRBV7-9 CASSPLAGGFSGNYEQYF
TRBJ1-1 TRBV5-1 CASSLTGVTEAFF
TRBJ2-1 TRBV30 CAWNIVSEQFF
TRBJ2-2 TRBV5-5 CASRRPAGELFF
TRBJ2-1 TRBV5-1 CASSIQGIQYNEQFF
TRBJ1-2 TRBV4-2 CASSQDGTGWGYTF